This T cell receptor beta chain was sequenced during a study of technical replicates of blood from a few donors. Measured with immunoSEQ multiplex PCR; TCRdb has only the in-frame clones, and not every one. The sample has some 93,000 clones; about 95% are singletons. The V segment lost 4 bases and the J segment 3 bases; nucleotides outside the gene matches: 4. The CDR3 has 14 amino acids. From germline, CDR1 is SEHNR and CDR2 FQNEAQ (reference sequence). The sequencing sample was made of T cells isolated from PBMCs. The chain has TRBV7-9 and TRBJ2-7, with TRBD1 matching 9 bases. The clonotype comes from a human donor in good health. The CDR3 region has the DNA TGTGCCAGCAGCTACAAGACAGGGGGCTACGAGCAGTACTTC. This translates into CASSYKTGGYEQYF.